One sample yielded the 15 T cell receptor beta chains listed below, sequenced in a study of T-cell memory formation after mild COVID-19. TCRdb reanalysed the 5' RACE reads using MiXCR and keeps one entry per CDR3 protein. The sample records 500,000 to 650,000 distinct CDR3 sequences, roughly 21% being singletons. The sequencing sample was made of PBMCs or a T cell subset sorted from them (not recorded which). These receptors were taken from an adult woman who had mild COVID-19 (a few samples of this study predate the infection). Cell type and time point are not known.

This rearrangement joins TRBV12-5 to TRBJ2-5; possible D gene TRBD2, 6 bases. The germline gives CDR1 LGHNT, CDR2 FRNRAP. The CDR3 sequence is 14 residues long. The ends were cut back, 2 bases at V and 4 bases at J, with 11 bases in the middle. The CDR3, as DNA: TGTGCTAGTGGTTTGAGCGGGCTCGGAGAGACCCAGTACTTC. It codes for CASGLSGLGETQYF.

The chain combines TRBV30 with TRBJ2-1; 7 positions match TRBD2. Germline CDR1 GTSNPN, CDR2 SVGIG (reference sequence). V was pared by 5 bases and J by 1 base, with 5 bases of the junction left unmatched. This CDR3 has 14 residues. The CDR3 spells CAWGASGSYNEQFF. The CDR3 coding sequence is TGTGCCTGGGGGGCTAGCGGATCCTACAATGAGCAGTTCTTC.

The rearrangement joins TRBV24-1 to TRBJ2-1; tentatively, D is TRBD1 (6 bases). Germline values: CDR1 KGHDR, CDR2 SFDVKD. The V end was cut by 6 bases, the J end by 6 bases, with 17 bases between. The CDR3 is 15 amino acids. The CDR3 nucleotides are TGTGCCACCAGTAGCCCGAGGGGGACGGGCAATGAGCAGTTCTTC. As protein: CATSSPRGTGNEQFF.

This clonotype was seen a few times. This sequence joins TRBV6-2 or TRBV6-3 and TRBJ2-3; 7 nucleotides align to TRBD2. V lost 5 bases, J lost 2 bases, and 7 bases stayed unmatched. This CDR3 has 15 amino acids. From germline, CDR1 is MNHEY and CDR2 SVGEGT. DNA for the CDR3: TGTGCCAGCAGTCCGGCTAGCGGATACACAGATACGCAGTATTTT. This encodes CASSPASGYTDTQYF.

The J gene is TRBJ2-3, the V gene TRBV27, with 7 bases matching TRBD1. The germline V gene has CDR1 MNHEY and CDR2 SMNVEV (reference sequence). Unmatched junction bases numbered 6, after V lost 0 bases and J lost 6 bases. The CDR3 totals 15 residues. CDR3: CASSLSRQGRDTQYF. CDR3 DNA: TGTGCCAGCAGTTTATCCCGACAGGGTCGGGATACGCAGTATTTT.

This clonotype has a count of ten or more. The V and J genes are TRBV12-3 or TRBV12-4 and TRBJ2-5; 11 bases map to TRBD2. Trimming cost V 5 bases and J 4 bases; bases outside gene matches: 3. This CDR3 has 14 amino acids. CDR3 protein: CASSRTSGPETQYF. Written as DNA, the CDR3 is TGTGCCAGCAGTCGGACTAGCGGGCCAGAGACCCAGTACTTC.

This chain joins TRBV21-1 and TRBJ2-4; the table's D gene call, TRBD1, was not cross checked with the DNA. TRBV21-1 is described as a pseudogene. There are 15 residues in the CDR3. CDR3 nucleotides: TGTGCCAGCAGCAAGGACAGGGGGCCTCAGTACATTCAGTACTTC. It codes for CASSKDRGPQYIQYF.

Note on this clonotype: Sequence at one end of the junction differs from germline and may be a read error. The genes are TRBV7-3 and TRBJ2-2; 7 nucleotides align to TRBD2. This CDR3 has 13 residues. CDR1 is SGHTA, CDR2 FQGTGA, per germline. Here the CDR3 reads CASSITGGGELFF. CDR3 nucleotide sequence: TGTGCCAGCAGCATAACGGGAGGCGGGGAGCTGTTTTTT.

The V gene is TRBV2, the J gene TRBJ2-1; D gene unclear. Germline assignment: CDR1 SNHLY and CDR2 FYNNEI. This CDR3 region has 15 residues. Trimming shortened V by 2 bases and J by 0 bases, and 8 bases separated the two germline ends. CDR3 in DNA: TGTGCCAGCAGTGAACGACAAAGCTCCTACAATGAGCAGTTCTTC. Protein product: CASSERQSSYNEQFF.

This rearrangement joins TRBV20-1 to TRBJ1-6; perhaps TRBD1 as D (6 bases). Trimming stripped 7 bases from V and 10 bases from J, with 20 bases between. Germline V CDR1 and CDR2: DFQATT, SNEGSKA (reference sequence). CDR3 length equals 14 residues. CDR3 amino acids: CSGKGQLERSPLHF. Written as DNA, the CDR3 is TGCAGTGGCAAAGGACAGTTAGAAAGGTCACCCCTCCACTTT.

This clonotype was observed a single time. V is TRBV19 and J is TRBJ1-1; no firm D call. This CDR3 is 15 amino acids long. Germline V gene sequence: CDR1 LNHDA, CDR2 SQIVND (reference sequence). V was pared by 2 bases and J by 1 base, with 11 bases between. CDR3 in DNA: TGTGCCAGTAGTATAAAGGACGGATGGAACACTGAAGCTTTCTTT. Protein: CASSIKDGWNTEAFF.

This clonotype was recorded a few times. The rearrangement uses TRBV4-2 and TRBJ1-1; D possibly corresponds to TRBD1 (5 bases). From germline, CDR1 is LGHNA and CDR2 YNFKEQ. This CDR3 is built from 14 residues. Trimming took 2 bases from V and 1 from J, leaving 8 bases between them. For the CDR3, the DNA is TGTGCCAGCAGCCAACGCCAGGGGAACACTGAAGCTTTCTTT. Translated, it gives CASSQRQGNTEAFF.

V gene TRBV6-2 or TRBV6-3 combines with J gene TRBJ2-1; 15 bases are shared with TRBD2. Germline lookup yields CDR1 MNHEY and CDR2 SVGEGT. This CDR3 contains 15 residues. The junction had 4 bases not matched to a gene; V was cut back by 6 bases and J by 7 bases. The CDR3 coding sequence is TGTGCCAGCAGAGGACTAGCGGGAGGGGGAAATGAGCAGTTCTTC. Translated, it gives CASRGLAGGGNEQFF.

The table lists this clonotype with a few counts. The J gene is TRBJ2-3, the V gene TRBV4-2; 16 bases are shared with TRBD2. V lost 4 bases to trimming and J lost 3 bases; unmatched junction nucleotides: 10. Per germline, CDR1 LGHNA and CDR2 YNFKEQ. The CDR3 has 19 amino acids. The CDR3 region is CASSPSGLAGGPWTDTQYF. DNA of the CDR3: TGTGCCAGCAGCCCTTCGGGACTAGCGGGGGGGCCTTGGACAGATACGCAGTATTTT.

This clonotype turned up a few times. V and J are TRBV7-9 and TRBJ2-3; TRBD2 agrees at 11 bases. Germline lookup yields CDR1 SEHNR and CDR2 FQNEAQ (reference sequence). CDR3 length: 16 amino acids. The J segment lost 0 bases and the V segment lost 4 bases, leaving 3 bases of the junction unmatched. The CDR3 sequence is CASSSVAGGSTDTQYF. The CDR3 DNA sequence: TGTGCCAGCAGCTCCGTAGCGGGGGGGAGCACAGATACGCAGTATTTT.